This TCR beta chain derives from a study of T cell repertoires in cytomegalovirus infection. Across the whole study: Both CMV infection and a matching HLA type were indicated by public TCR beta signatures. Study results and caveats: CMV carriers having the relevant HLA were flagged by cumulative public TCR beta family frequency. It was HLA-C-restricted CMV-specific TCR beta clonotypes that dominated the response ex vivo.

This clonotype was recorded many times. The target antigen is unknown. TCRdb reprocessed the reads with MiXCR, giving one entry per CDR3 protein. This sample has about 600,000 distinct CDR3 sequences, with 24% found just once. The sequenced material came from CD8+ T cells from PBMCs. The clonotype comes from a human donor in good health (CMV status not recorded). Some clones in this sample may be carry-over from other donors' samples.

CDR3 amino acids: CGTRKFWSYNEQFF. CDR3 coding DNA: TGTGGGACGAGGAAGTTCTGGTCCTACAATGAGCAGTTCTTC. The chain joins TRBV6-1 to TRBJ2-1, with D uncertain. In germline, CDR1 is MNHNS, CDR2 SASEGT. This CDR3 has 14 amino acids.